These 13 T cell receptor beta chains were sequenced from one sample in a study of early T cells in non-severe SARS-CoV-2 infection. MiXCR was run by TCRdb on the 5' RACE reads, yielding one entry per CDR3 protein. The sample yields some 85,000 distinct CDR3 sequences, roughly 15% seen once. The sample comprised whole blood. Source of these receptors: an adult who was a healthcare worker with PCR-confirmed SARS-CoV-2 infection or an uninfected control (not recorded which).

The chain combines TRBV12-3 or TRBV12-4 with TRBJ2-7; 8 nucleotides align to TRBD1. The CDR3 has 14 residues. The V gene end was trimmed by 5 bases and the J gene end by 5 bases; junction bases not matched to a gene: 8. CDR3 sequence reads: CASSTRQGIDEQYF. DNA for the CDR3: TGTGCCAGCAGTACCAGACAGGGGATCGACGAGCAGTACTTC.

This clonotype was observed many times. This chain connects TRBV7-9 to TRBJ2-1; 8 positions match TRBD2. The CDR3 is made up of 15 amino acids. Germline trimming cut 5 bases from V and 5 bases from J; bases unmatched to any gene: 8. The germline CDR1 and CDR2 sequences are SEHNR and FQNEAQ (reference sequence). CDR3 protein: CASSRLAGGNNEQFF. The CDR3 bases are TGTGCCAGCAGCCGTCTGGCGGGGGGTAACAATGAGCAGTTCTTC. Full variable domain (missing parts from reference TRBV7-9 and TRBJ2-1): DTGVSQNPRHKITKRGQNVTFRCDPISEHNRLYWYRQTLGQGPEFLTYFQNEAQLEKSRLLSDRFSAERPKGSFSTLEIQRTEQGDSAMYLCASSRLAGGNNEQFFGPGTRLTVL.

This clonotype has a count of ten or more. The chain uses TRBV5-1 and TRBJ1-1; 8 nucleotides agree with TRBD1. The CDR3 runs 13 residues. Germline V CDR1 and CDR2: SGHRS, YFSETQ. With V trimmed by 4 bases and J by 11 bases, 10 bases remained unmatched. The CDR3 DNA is TGCGCCAGCAGCCCCGACAGGGGCGAGGGGGCTTTCTTT. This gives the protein CASSPDRGEGAFF. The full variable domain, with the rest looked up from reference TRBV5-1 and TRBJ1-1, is KAGVTQTPRYLIKTRGQQVTLSCSPISGHRSVSWYQQTPGQGLQFLFEYFSETQRNKGNFPGRFSGRQFSNSRSEMNVSTLELGDSALYLCASSPDRGEGAFFGQGTRLTVV.

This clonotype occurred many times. CDR3 protein: CASSLDEDGYTF. The CDR3 DNA sequence: TGTGCCAGCAGCTTGGACGAGGATGGCTACACCTTC. V is TRBV5-4 and J is TRBJ1-2, with D uncertain. CDR3 length: 12 amino acids. Per the germline V gene, CDR1 is SGHNT and CDR2 is YYREEE (reference sequence). Trimming took 0 bases from V and 6 from J, leaving 6 bases between them.

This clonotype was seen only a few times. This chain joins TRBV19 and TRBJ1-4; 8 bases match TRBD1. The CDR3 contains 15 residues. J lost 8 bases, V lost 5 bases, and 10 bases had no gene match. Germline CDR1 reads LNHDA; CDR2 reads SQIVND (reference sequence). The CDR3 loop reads CASSPGQGLGEKLFF. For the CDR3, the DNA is TGTGCCAGTAGTCCCGGACAGGGACTAGGAGAAAAACTGTTTTTT. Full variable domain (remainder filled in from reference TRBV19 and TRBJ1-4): DGGITQSPKYLFRKEGQNVTLSCEQNLNHDAMYWYRQDPGQGLRLIYYSQIVNDFQKGDIAEGYSVSREKKESFPLTVTSAQKNPTAFYLCASSPGQGLGEKLFFGSGTQLSVL.

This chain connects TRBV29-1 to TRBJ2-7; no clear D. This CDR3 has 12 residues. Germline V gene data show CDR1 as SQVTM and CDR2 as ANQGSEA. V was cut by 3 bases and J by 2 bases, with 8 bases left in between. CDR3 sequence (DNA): TGCAGCGTTGATGACATACCCTACGAGCAGTACTTC. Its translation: CSVDDIPYEQYF.

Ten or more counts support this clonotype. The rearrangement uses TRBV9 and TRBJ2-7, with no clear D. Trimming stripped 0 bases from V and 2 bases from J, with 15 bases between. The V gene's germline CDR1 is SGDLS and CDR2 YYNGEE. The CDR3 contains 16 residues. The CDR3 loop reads CASSVVAGGPPYEQYF. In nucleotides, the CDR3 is TGTGCCAGCAGCGTAGTAGCCGGTGGCCCACCCTACGAGCAGTACTTC. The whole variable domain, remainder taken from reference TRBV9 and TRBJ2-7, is DSGVTQTPKHLITATGQRVTLRCSPRSGDLSVYWYQQSLDQGLQFLIQYYNGEERAKGNILERFSAQQFPDLHSELNLSSLELGDSALYFCASSVVAGGPPYEQYFGPGTRLTVT.

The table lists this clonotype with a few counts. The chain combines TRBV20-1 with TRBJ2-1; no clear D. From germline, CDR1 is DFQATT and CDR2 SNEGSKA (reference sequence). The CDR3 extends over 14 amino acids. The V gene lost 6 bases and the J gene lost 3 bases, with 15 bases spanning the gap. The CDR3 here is CSAPPRAFYNEQFF. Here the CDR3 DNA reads TGCAGTGCCCCGCCTCGGGCCTTCTACAATGAGCAGTTCTTC.

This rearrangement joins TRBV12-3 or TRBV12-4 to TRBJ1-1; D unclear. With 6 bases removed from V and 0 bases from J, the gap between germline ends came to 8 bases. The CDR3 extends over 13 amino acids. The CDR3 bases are TGTGCCAGCAGCCAGGATCTGAACACTGAAGCTTTCTTT. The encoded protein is CASSQDLNTEAFF.

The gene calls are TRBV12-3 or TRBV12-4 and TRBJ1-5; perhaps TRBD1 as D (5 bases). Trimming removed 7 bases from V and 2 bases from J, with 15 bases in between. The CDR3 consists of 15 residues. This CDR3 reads CASKLGGGRNQPQHF. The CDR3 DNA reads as TGTGCCAGCAAATTGGGTGGGGGACGCAATCAGCCCCAGCATTTT.

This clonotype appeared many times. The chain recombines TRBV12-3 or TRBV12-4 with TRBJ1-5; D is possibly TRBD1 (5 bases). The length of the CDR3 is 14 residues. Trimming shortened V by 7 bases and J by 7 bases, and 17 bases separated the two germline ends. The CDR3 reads CASNPQGRFQPQHF. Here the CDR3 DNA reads TGTGCCAGCAATCCTCAGGGACGGTTCCAGCCCCAGCATTTT.

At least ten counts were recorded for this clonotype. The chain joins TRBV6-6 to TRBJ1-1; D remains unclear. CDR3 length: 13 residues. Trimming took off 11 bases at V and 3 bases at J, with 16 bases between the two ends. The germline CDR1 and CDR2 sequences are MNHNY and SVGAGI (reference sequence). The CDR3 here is CAGRAGGYTEAFF. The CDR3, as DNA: TGTGCCGGACGCGCTGGAGGGTACACTGAAGCTTTCTTT.

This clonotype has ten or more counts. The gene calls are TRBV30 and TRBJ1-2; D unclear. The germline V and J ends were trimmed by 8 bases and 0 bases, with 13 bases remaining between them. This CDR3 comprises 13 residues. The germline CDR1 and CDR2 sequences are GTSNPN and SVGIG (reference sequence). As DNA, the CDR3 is TGTGCCCGTAGGACGGTGGCTAACTATGGCTACACCTTC. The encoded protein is CARRTVANYGYTF.